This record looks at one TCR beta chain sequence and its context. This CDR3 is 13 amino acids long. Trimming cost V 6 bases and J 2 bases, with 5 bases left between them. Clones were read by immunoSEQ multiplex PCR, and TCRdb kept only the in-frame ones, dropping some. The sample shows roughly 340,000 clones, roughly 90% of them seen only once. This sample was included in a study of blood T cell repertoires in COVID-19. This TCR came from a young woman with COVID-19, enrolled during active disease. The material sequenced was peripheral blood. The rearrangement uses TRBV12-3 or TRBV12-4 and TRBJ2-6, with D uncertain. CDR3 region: CASRRAGANVLTF. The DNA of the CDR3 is TGTGCCAGCAGACGGGCTGGGGCCAACGTCCTGACTTTC.